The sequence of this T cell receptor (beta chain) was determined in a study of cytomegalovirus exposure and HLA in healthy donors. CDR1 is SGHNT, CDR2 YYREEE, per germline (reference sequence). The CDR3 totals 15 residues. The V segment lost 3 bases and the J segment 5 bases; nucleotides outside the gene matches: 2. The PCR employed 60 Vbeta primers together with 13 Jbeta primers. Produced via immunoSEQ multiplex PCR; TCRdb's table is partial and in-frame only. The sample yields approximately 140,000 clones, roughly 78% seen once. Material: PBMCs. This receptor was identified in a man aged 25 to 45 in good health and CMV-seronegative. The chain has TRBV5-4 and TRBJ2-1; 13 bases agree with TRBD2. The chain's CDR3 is CASSWGLAGNNEQFF. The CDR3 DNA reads TGTGCCAGCAGCTGGGGACTAGCGGGAAACAATGAGCAGTTCTTC.